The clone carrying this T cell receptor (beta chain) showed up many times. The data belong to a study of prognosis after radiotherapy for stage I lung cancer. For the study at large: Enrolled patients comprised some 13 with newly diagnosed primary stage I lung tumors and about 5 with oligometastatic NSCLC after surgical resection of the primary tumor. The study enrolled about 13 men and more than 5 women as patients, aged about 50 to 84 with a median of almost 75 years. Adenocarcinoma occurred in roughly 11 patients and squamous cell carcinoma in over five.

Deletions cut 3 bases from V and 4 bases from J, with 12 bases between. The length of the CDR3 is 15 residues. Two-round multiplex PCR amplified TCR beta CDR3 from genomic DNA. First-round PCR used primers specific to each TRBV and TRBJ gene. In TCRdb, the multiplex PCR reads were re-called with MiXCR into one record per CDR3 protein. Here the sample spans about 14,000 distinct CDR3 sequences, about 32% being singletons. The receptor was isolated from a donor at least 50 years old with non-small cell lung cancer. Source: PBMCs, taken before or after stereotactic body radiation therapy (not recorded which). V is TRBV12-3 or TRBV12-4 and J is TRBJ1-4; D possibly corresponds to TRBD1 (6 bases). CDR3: CASSFRTVLNEKLFF. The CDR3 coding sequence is TGTGCCAGCAGTTTTAGGACAGTACTTAATGAAAAACTGTTTTTT.